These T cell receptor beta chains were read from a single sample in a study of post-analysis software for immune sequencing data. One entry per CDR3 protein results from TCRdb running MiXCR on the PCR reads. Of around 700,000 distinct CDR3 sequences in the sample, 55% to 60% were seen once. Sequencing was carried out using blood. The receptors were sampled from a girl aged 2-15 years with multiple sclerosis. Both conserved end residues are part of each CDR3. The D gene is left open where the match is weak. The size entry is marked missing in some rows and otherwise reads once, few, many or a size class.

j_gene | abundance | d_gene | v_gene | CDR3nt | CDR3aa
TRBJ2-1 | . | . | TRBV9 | TGTGCCAGCAGCGTAGCTACAGTTCACAATGAGCAGTTCTTC | CASSVATVHNEQFF
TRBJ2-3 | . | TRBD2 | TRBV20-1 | TGCAGTGCTAGAGATTTAAGCGGGGCCCCAGATACGCAGTATTTT | CSARDLSGAPDTQYF
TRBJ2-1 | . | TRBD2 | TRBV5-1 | TGCGCCAGCAGCTCCGGACTAGCGGGGGGCTCCGATGAGCAGTTCTTC | CASSSGLAGGSDEQFF
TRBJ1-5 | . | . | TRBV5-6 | TGTGCCAGCAGCTTGGGTGGCAGACCTAGCAATCAGCCCCAGCATTTT | CASSLGGRPSNQPQHF
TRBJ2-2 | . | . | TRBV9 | TGTGCCAGCAGCGGTACGGGCCGGGAGCTGTTTTTT | CASSGTGRELFF
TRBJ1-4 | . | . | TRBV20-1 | TGCAGTGCTAGAGCAGCCAGTGGTTATGAAAAACTGTTTTTT | CSARAASGYEKLFF
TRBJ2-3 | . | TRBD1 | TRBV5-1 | TGCGCCAGCAGCTGGGGGACAGGGCGCACAGATACGCAGTATTTT | CASSWGTGRTDTQYF
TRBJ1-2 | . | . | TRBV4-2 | TGTGCCAGCAGCCAAGAAGAGTGGTCGGGGGGTGAAGGCTACACCTTC | CASSQEEWSGGEGYTF
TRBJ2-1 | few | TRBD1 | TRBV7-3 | TGTGCCAGCAGTTCGGACAGGGGTTGGAGCAATGAGCAGTTCTTC | CASSSDRGWSNEQFF
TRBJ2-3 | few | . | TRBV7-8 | TGTGCCAGCAGACGACATGGACAGTTTGAAGATACGCAGTATTTT | CASRRHGQFEDTQYF
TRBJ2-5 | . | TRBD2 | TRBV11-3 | TGTGCCAGCAGCTCAACTAGCGGGGGTCCCACCCGGGAGACCCAGTACTTC | CASSSTSGGPTRETQYF
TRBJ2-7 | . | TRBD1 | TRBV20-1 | TGCAGTGCTAGAGATCGGCAGGGGGACCACGAGCAGTACTTC | CSARDRQGDHEQYF
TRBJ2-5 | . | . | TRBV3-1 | TGTGCCAGCAGCCGGACAGAGGCAGATGAGCAGTACTTC | CASSRTEADEQYF
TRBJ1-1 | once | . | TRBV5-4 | TGTGCCAGCAGCTTGGTTCCCGGGGGCATGAACACTGAAGCTTTCTTT | CASSLVPGGMNTEAFF
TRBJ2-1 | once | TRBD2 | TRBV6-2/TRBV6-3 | TGTGCCGCCACAAGCGGGGGGGACTCCTACAATGAGCAGTTCTTC | CAATSGGDSYNEQFF